This T cell receptor beta chain was recorded in a study of T cell repertoires in cytomegalovirus infection (dated by TCRdb to the late 2010s). In terms of the full investigation: Peptide stimulations targeted recently identified HLA-C-restricted CMV epitopes, whose presentation resists viral immunomodulation, together with well-studied HLA-B-restricted epitopes. Donor HLA type was relevant to the analysis, because carriage of CMV infection together with the matching HLA type was indicated by public TCR beta signatures. The study at large found these results: In the ex vivo response, HLA-C-restricted CMV-specific TCR beta clonotypes were dominant, and in two of eight donors the single most frequent clonotype came from this HLA-C-restricted group. Cumulative frequency of public TCR beta family members discriminated carriers of CMV infection plus the relevant HLA type in this cohort and an independent approximately 350-donor cohort.

The cysteine opens and the phenylalanine closes a CDR3 of 15 amino acids. The read is trimmed to its CDR3 DNA, 45 bases read in frame from base 1. V is pruned by 0 bases and J by 6 bases, leaving 5 bases of the junction without a gene match. CDR1 and CDR2, looked up from the germline V gene, are KGHSH and LQKENI. The listed sequencing device is Illumina HiSeq 1500. The raw public reads went through TCRdb reprocessing: fastp at Q25, MiXCR clone calling, in-frame beta chains kept. Every CDR3 protein is listed once, alongside the most common genes and DNA of its rows. For this sample the table gives some 940,000 distinct CDR3 sequences, of which about a third were detected only once. The ten largest clones take up about an eighth of the sample. The table lists this clonotype with a few counts. No antigen is known for it. No clone much larger than this one lies a single base away; base qualities are absent.

This specimen's treatment or condition label, interpreted: in vitro stimulation with specific CMV peptide epitopes to enrich CMV-specific T cells. The receptor was isolated from a human donor in good health (CMV status not recorded). Some clones in this sample may be carry-over from other donors' samples. The source material was cultured CD8+ T cells from PBMCs, sampled from culture after CMV antigen stimulation. The chain employs TRBV18 and TRBJ2-1, with 7 bases matching TRBD2. CDR3 protein: CASSPPLIAGNEQFF. The nucleotide sequence is given as TGTGCCAGCTCACCACCGCTAATAGCGGGCAATGAGCAGTTCTTC.